Listed below are T cell receptor beta chains from one sample, sequenced in a study of CD8 T cells in ankylosing spondylitis. From the 5' RACE reads, TCRdb called clonotypes with MiXCR, one entry per CDR3 protein. This sample carries fewer than 180,000 distinct CDR3 sequences, around two fifths of them seen once, and the ten largest clones take over 12%. The sequenced sample was synovial fluid, either unsorted or a sorted T cell fraction (not recorded which). These receptor sequences come from a male donor with ankylosing spondylitis. CDR3s include the opening cysteine and the closing phenylalanine or tryptophan. D genes are given only for firm matches. Only part of the rows carry a size: once, few, many, or a class if the clone is expanded.

size	D	V	J	CDR3	DNA
once	-	TRBV9	TRBJ2-7	CASSVGGGREFGEQYF	TGTGCCAGCAGCGTTGGAGGTGGCAGGGAGTTCGGCGAGCAGTACTTC
once	TRBD2	TRBV12-3/TRBV12-4	TRBJ2-1	CASIPEVSGRVNEQFF	TGTGCCAGCATTCCCGAAGTTAGCGGGAGGGTTAATGAGCAGTTCTTC
-	-	TRBV7-9	TRBJ2-5	CASSLLTETQYF	TGTGCCAGCAGCTTATTGACAGAGACCCAGTACTTC
-	-	TRBV4-3	TRBJ2-1	CASSQGAGLPSSYNEQFF	TGCGCCAGCAGCCAAGGTGCCGGTCTACCCAGCTCCTACAATGAGCAGTTCTTC
many	-	TRBV10-2	TRBJ2-1	CASSESRQYNEQFF	TGCGCCAGCAGTGAGTCGAGGCAGTACAATGAGCAGTTCTTC
many	-	TRBV4-3	TRBJ2-1	CASSQDRSIPEQFF	TGCGCCAGCAGCCAAGATAGAAGTATTCCTGAGCAGTTCTTC
few	-	TRBV6-2/TRBV6-3	TRBJ2-7	CASSYGDSIYEQYF	TGTGCCAGCAGTTACGGCGACAGTATATACGAGCAGTACTTC
-	TRBD2	TRBV7-3	TRBJ2-1	CASSLIGVVAGWGDNEQFF	TGTGCCAGCAGCTTAATAGGTGTGGTAGCGGGATGGGGGGACAATGAGCAGTTCTTC
-	TRBD1	TRBV9	TRBJ1-4	CASSPTENRGDEKLFF	TGTGCCAGCAGCCCAACAGAGAACAGGGGAGATGAAAAACTGTTTTTT
few	-	TRBV4-2	TRBJ2-1	CASSQEETQSSYNEQFF	TGTGCCAGCAGCCAAGAGGAAACCCAAAGCTCCTACAATGAGCAGTTCTTC
-	TRBD2	TRBV7-2	TRBJ2-4	CASSRSRSGGNIQYF	TGTGCCAGCAGCCGATCCAGGTCGGGGGGAAACATTCAGTACTTC
few	-	TRBV7-9	TRBJ2-1	CASSPDLVLEQFF	TGTGCCAGCAGCCCGGACCTGGTCCTTGAGCAGTTCTTC
few	TRBD2	TRBV13	TRBJ2-2	CASSQKASGMNTGELFF	TGTGCCAGCAGCCAGAAGGCTAGCGGGATGAACACCGGGGAGCTGTTTTTT
many	TRBD1	TRBV28	TRBJ1-2	CASSFSRDRGVYGYTF	TGTGCCAGCAGTTTCAGTCGCGACAGGGGGGTCTATGGCTACACCTTC
few	-	TRBV4-3	TRBJ2-1	CASSQEWATSYNEQFF	TGCGCCAGCAGCCAAGAATGGGCGACTTCCTACAATGAGCAGTTCTTC
-	-	TRBV5-1	TRBJ2-1	CASSSRANEQFF	TGCGCCAGCAGCTCGCGGGCCAATGAGCAGTTCTTC
few	TRBD2	TRBV27	TRBJ2-1	CASRYGGGRINEQFF	TGTGCCAGCAGATATGGGGGGGGTCGTATCAATGAGCAGTTCTTC
-	TRBD2	TRBV4-1	TRBJ2-7	CASSQWFPESLAGVVSYEQYF	TGCGCCAGCAGCCAGTGGTTTCCTGAATCCCTAGCGGGAGTAGTGTCCTACGAGCAGTACTTC
many	TRBD2	TRBV7-2	TRBJ2-3	CASSLGLAGEVDTQYF	TGTGCCAGCAGCTTAGGCCTAGCGGGAGAGGTAGATACGCAGTATTTT
-	-	TRBV4-1	TRBJ2-3	CASSQGFRDGDTQYF	TGCGCCAGCAGCCAAGGGTTCCGGGACGGGGATACGCAGTATTTT
few	TRBD2	TRBV5-1	TRBJ2-2	CASSWTSSWGPGELFF	TGCGCCAGCAGCTGGACTAGCTCGTGGGGCCCCGGGGAGCTGTTTTTT
-	-	TRBV28	TRBJ1-1	CASSWGTGIGPADTEAFF	TGTGCCAGCAGCTGGGGAACAGGGATAGGTCCCGCGGACACTGAAGCTTTCTTT
-	TRBD2	TRBV6-5	TRBJ2-5	CASSYRSGGHQETQYF	TGTGCCAGCAGTTACCGGAGCGGGGGGCACCAAGAGACCCAGTACTTC
-	TRBD2	TRBV7-9	TRBJ2-7	CASSSRGGGRYEQYF	TGTGCCAGCAGCTCTCGCGGGGGAGGCCGATACGAGCAGTACTTC
-	-	TRBV29-1	TRBJ1-5	CSVGRDGQPQHF	TGCAGCGTTGGAAGGGATGGGCAGCCCCAGCATTTT
once	TRBD2	TRBV6-5	TRBJ2-7	CASSYSSGAAYEQYF	TGTGCCAGCAGTTACTCTAGCGGGGCTGCCTACGAGCAGTACTTC
-	TRBD2	TRBV5-6	TRBJ2-3	CASSSFGRECSDTQYF	TGTGCCAGCAGCTCCTTCGGGCGGGAGTGCTCGGATACGCAGTATTTT
few	-	TRBV5-1	TRBJ1-2	CASSPSPSHGHYGYTF	TGCGCCAGCAGCCCTTCTCCTAGCCACGGGCACTATGGCTACACCTTC
many	-	TRBV5-6	TRBJ2-1	CASSLVERPSYNEQFF	TGTGCCAGCAGCTTGGTGGAGCGGCCCTCCTACAATGAGCAGTTCTTC
-	-	TRBV10-3	TRBJ2-7	CAISESVDHEQYF	TGTGCCATCAGTGAGTCGGTGGACCACGAGCAGTACTTC
-	-	TRBV12-3/TRBV12-4	TRBJ1-5	CASSPPTGSPYQPQHF	TGTGCCAGCAGTCCCCCGACAGGCTCCCCGTATCAGCCCCAGCATTTT
few	-	TRBV11-1	TRBJ2-3	CASSLEWALAIVGNGTDTQYF	TGTGCCAGCAGCTTAGAGTGGGCCCTAGCGATTGTGGGTAATGGCACAGATACGCAGTATTTT
few	TRBD1	TRBV5-5	TRBJ2-1	CASSPPGTGALSEQFF	TGTGCCAGCAGCCCCCCAGGGACAGGGGCCCTGAGCGAGCAGTTCTTC
-	-	TRBV5-8	TRBJ2-7	CASSLERYYEQYF	TGTGCCAGCAGCCTGGAACGGTACTACGAGCAGTACTTC
medium-sized	TRBD1	TRBV2	TRBJ1-6	CASSRDSYRSPLHF	TGTGCCAGCAGCCGGGACAGCTATCGTTCACCCCTCCACTTT
few	-	TRBV7-9	TRBJ2-4	CASSPERAVGNIQYF	TGTGCCAGCAGCCCCGAGCGGGCTGTGGGAAACATTCAGTACTTC
-	-	TRBV20-1	TRBJ1-3	CSARGPLAGNTIYF	TGCAGTGCTAGAGGGCCGCTGGCCGGAAACACCATATATTTT
once	-	TRBV5-1	TRBJ2-1	CASSLSNSVYNEQFF	TGCGCCAGCAGCTTGTCCAACTCCGTTTACAATGAGCAGTTCTTC
few	-	TRBV12-3/TRBV12-4	TRBJ1-5	CASSFLQYSNQPQHF	TGTGCCAGCAGTTTTCTACAGTATAGCAATCAGCCCCAGCATTTT
few	TRBD2	TRBV4-1	TRBJ2-5	CASSQGSSGAQETQYF	TGCGCCAGCAGCCAAGGTAGTAGCGGGGCTCAAGAGACCCAGTACTTC
-	TRBD2	TRBV13	TRBJ2-1	CASSLVVSGGRQFF	TGTGCCAGCAGCTTAGTGGTGAGCGGGGGCCGGCAGTTCTTC
-	-	TRBV2	TRBJ1-5	CASSGSSNQPQHF	TGTGCCAGCAGTGGGTCTAGCAATCAGCCCCAGCATTTT
-	-	TRBV29-1	TRBJ2-3	CSVPPGLEWDTRTDTQYF	TGCAGCGTCCCTCCTGGCCTTGAGTGGGACACCCGCACAGATACGCAGTATTTT
-	-	TRBV4-3	TRBJ2-2	CASSQVRQALVGELFF	TGCGCCAGCAGCCAAGTACGGCAGGCGTTAGTCGGGGAGCTGTTTTTT
-	-	TRBV29-1	TRBJ2-7	CSVVGRSPRQYEQYF	TGCAGCGTTGTGGGAAGGAGTCCGCGGCAGTACGAGCAGTACTTC
-	-	TRBV2	TRBJ1-1	CASSGITEAFF	TGTGCCAGCAGTGGTATCACTGAAGCTTTCTTT
many	-	TRBV6-5	TRBJ2-7	CASSYSTAGASYEQYF	TGTGCCAGCAGTTACTCGACAGCGGGTGCTTCCTACGAGCAGTACTTC
-	-	TRBV29-1	TRBJ1-1	CSVPTESTEAFF	TGCAGCGTCCCCACCGAATCCACTGAAGCTTTCTTT
-	-	TRBV5-1	TRBJ1-1	CASSLALGYDTEAFF	TGCGCCAGCAGCTTGGCCTTGGGGTACGACACTGAAGCTTTCTTT
-	-	TRBV4-1	TRBJ1-4	CASSLEPDRYEKLFF	TGCGCCAGCAGCCTAGAGCCGGACCGTTATGAAAAACTGTTTTTT
-	-	TRBV5-1	TRBJ1-1	CASSFNLGRTMNTEAFF	TGCGCCAGCAGCTTTAATTTGGGACGGACTATGAACACTGAAGCTTTCTTT
many	TRBD1	TRBV10-3	TRBJ2-7	CAISEPGQDYEQYF	TGTGCCATCAGTGAACCGGGACAGGACTACGAGCAGTACTTC
few	-	TRBV28	TRBJ1-6	CASSLGLAVNNSPLHF	TGTGCCAGCAGTTTAGGGTTGGCAGTAAATAATTCACCCCTCCACTTT